This T cell receptor beta chain derives from a study of response to subunit inactivated influenza vaccine. Study findings and constraints: That few new T cells are recruited by each seasonal influenza vaccination was the authors' suggestion.

The CDR3 has 13 residues. Germline lookup yields CDR1 LGHDT and CDR2 YNNKEL (reference sequence). V lost 3 bases and J 3 bases, leaving 8 bases between the germline ends. Details on this clonotype: Antigen specificity is unknown.

In TCRdb, the RT-PCR reads were re-called with MiXCR into one record per CDR3 protein. The data hold over 400,000 distinct CDR3 sequences, with 10% to 15% observed a single time. The source was PBMCs from blood, collected roughly 6 weeks after vaccination. This TCR was sampled from a man aged 45-65 years who received an inactivated influenza vaccine. V is TRBV3-1 and J is TRBJ1-1; D uncertain. Written as DNA, the CDR3 is TGTGCCAGCAGCCAGCGAACCGACACTGAAGCTTTCTTT. This gives the protein CASSQRTDTEAFF.